This paragraph covers one T cell receptor beta chain sequence. The clone's antigen remains unknown. The record has no base qualities; no much larger clone is one base away. The data are from a study of T-cell reconstitution after alpha-beta-depleted transplantation in children (dated by TCRdb to between 2015 and 2016). In the study overall: T-cell immune reconstitution after TCRalphabeta/CD19-depleted allogeneic hematopoietic cell transplantation in children was quantitatively tracked in the study by means of TCR repertoire profiling. The investigation overall reported the following: The apparently early recovery of alphabetaT-cell counts about two months after transplant reportedly depended on only several hundred rapidly expanded clones that came from non-depleted graft cells. Hyperexpanded clone frequencies declined over subsequent months; after one year, T-cell counts and TCRbeta diversity were mostly attributed to newly produced T cells. The high TCRbeta diversity at day 60 in some patients was ascribed to recipient T cells and intrathymic progenitors that had survived conditioning.

Trimming takes 1 base from V and 3 bases from J, and the germline ends sit 12 bases apart. The germline V gene (reference sequence) gives CDR1 as SEHNR and CDR2 as FQNEAQ. From cysteine to phenylalanine, the CDR3 is 15 amino acids long. CDR3 DNA only is kept here, 45 bases in frame from base 1. Receptor libraries were prepared by PCR. Sequencing was carried out with an Illumina HiSeq 2500. TCR libraries were prepared with molecular barcoding, using unique molecular identifiers to normalize TCRbeta repertoire quantification. TCRdb handled the public reads itself, with Q25 trimming in fastp and clone calling in MiXCR, and kept productive beta chains. Identical CDR3 protein sequences are pooled into one entry, listed with their most common genes and DNA. Recorded for this sample are 250,000 to 400,000 distinct CDR3 sequences; 20% to 30% of them occurred a single time. Of the sample, around 9.9% is held by the ten largest clones.

This specimen's treatment or condition label, interpreted: allogeneic hematopoietic cell transplantation with graft depleted of TCRalphabeta T cells and CD19 B cells. TCRalphabeta/CD19-depleted allogeneic hematopoietic cell grafts were given to the transplant recipients, all of whom were children. Sequencing used PBMCs, mostly from graft donor cells, obtained 180 days after TCRalphabeta/CD19-depleted stem cell transplant. The chain employs TRBV7-9 and TRBJ2-5; the D gene is possibly TRBD2, with 5 bases matching. This TCR was recovered from a male patient under 18 who had a stem cell transplant for acute lymphoblastic leukemia, so the T cells may come from the graft donor. The CDR3 sequence is CASSLVGLREETQYF. The nucleotides read TGTGCCAGCAGCTTAGTTGGACTCCGGGAAGAGACCCAGTACTTC.